The sequence of this T cell receptor beta chain was determined in a study of shared clonotypes between healthy human individuals. As for this clone: What it recognizes is unknown.

The CDR3 extends over 16 amino acids. Germline values: CDR1 SGHNT, CDR2 YYREEE (reference sequence). Trimming at V came to 4 bases and at J to 3 bases, leaving 11 bases not matched to a gene. Data came from immunoSEQ multiplex PCR; TCRdb stores just in-frame clones and leaves some out. Among a few hundred thousand clones listed, 74% were seen once. General observations from the study: Memory subsets had estimated richness that was generally smaller than that of naive subsets.

Nashville, Tennessee was home to all donors, each a Caucasian adult. This receptor was obtained from a young man in good health. J is TRBJ2-3 and V is TRBV5-4; 7 bases align to TRBD2. Sequencing used memory CD4+ T cells sorted from blood. Sample subset: CD45RA-negative fraction. CDR3 amino acids: CASSAMGGTGTDTQYF. The CDR3 nucleotides are TGTGCCAGCAGCGCGATGGGGGGGACTGGAACAGATACGCAGTATTTT.